The 23 T cell receptor beta chains below come from one sample, sequenced in a study of Tregs in tolerant kidney transplant recipients. This table comes from immunoSEQ multiplex PCR, and its TCRdb copy is limited to in-frame clones, with some not included. The sample shows approximately 260,000 clones, more than 65% of them seen only once. The sequencing sample was made of CD4+ T cells from blood. All receptors come from a human donor in good health.

This chain joins TRBV7-6 and TRBJ2-7; 10 bases are shared with TRBD2. The trim removed 1 base at V and 2 bases at J, leaving 5 bases unmatched. This CDR3 spans 16 amino acids. CDR1 and CDR2 (germline): SGHVS, FNYEAQ. CDR3 sequence (DNA): TGTGCCAGCAGCTTAGTTTTTACTAGCGGGACCTACGAGCAGTACTTC. It encodes CASSLVFTSGTYEQYF.

J is TRBJ2-2 and V is TRBV21-1; whether TRBD1, the table's D call, matches the DNA was not checked. TRBV21-1 is a pseudogene segment. The CDR3 extends over 14 amino acids. CDR3 protein: CASRTGVGTGELFF. The CDR3 region has the DNA TGTGCCAGCAGGACAGGGGTAGGCACCGGGGAGCTGTTTTTT.

The chain uses TRBV9 and TRBJ1-2; D gene ambiguous. Germline CDR1 and CDR2: SGDLS and YYNGEE. This CDR3 comprises 15 residues. Trimming cost V 0 bases and J 4 bases, with 13 bases left between them. CDR3 DNA: TGTGCCAGCAGCGTAGTGGAGACTGTTTCCTATGGCTACACCTTC. This gives the protein CASSVVETVSYGYTF.

The J gene is TRBJ1-5, the V gene TRBV19, with D uncertain. The CDR3 contains 13 residues. V gave up 10 bases and J gave up 5 bases, with 15 bases separating them. Germline lookup yields CDR1 LNHDA and CDR2 SQIVND (reference sequence). CDR3 sequence: CATTRAPDQPQHF. CDR3 coding DNA: TGTGCCACTACGAGGGCCCCGGATCAGCCCCAGCATTTT.

This chain uses TRBV5-1 with TRBJ2-3; D call uncertain. This CDR3 comprises 15 residues. Trimming shortened V by 4 bases and J by 1 base, and 13 bases separated the two germline ends. From germline, CDR1 is SGHRS and CDR2 YFSETQ. CDR3 region: CASSMASSGTDTQYF. The DNA for the CDR3 is TGCGCCAGCAGCATGGCGTCCTCCGGCACAGATACGCAGTATTTT.

The CDR3 loop is CASSPLGVEGGIHEQYF. Here the CDR3 DNA reads TGTGCCAGCAGCCCCCTCGGAGTAGAGGGAGGTATCCACGAGCAGTACTTC. J is TRBJ2-7 and V is TRBV11-2; possibly TRBD2 for D (6 bases). Trimming left V 5 bases short and J 5 bases short, with 25 bases between. Per germline, CDR1 SGHAT and CDR2 FQNNGV. The CDR3 loop spans 17 amino acids.

This chain connects TRBV5-8 to TRBJ2-6, with TRBD2 matching over 7 bases. Germline trimming cut 4 bases from V and 4 bases from J; bases unmatched to any gene: 8. The length of the CDR3 is 16 residues. CDR1 and CDR2 from the germline V gene are SGHTS and YDEGEE. Here the CDR3 DNA reads TGTGCCAGCAGCCATGGGAGGGGAACGGGGGCCAACGTCCTGACTTTC. It specifies CASSHGRGTGANVLTF.

The rearrangement joins TRBV15 to TRBJ2-5, with a weak D call TRBD1 (5 bases). CDR3 size: 12 residues. The V gene lost 4 bases and the J gene lost 11 bases, with 14 bases spanning the gap. The germline V gene has CDR1 LNHNV and CDR2 YYDKDF (reference sequence). The CDR3 sequence: CATSISSQGQYF. In nucleotides, the CDR3 is TGTGCCACCAGCATCTCGAGCCAGGGACAGTACTTC. The whole variable domain, remainder taken from reference TRBV15 and TRBJ2-5, is DAMVIQNPRYQVTQFGKPVTLSCSQTLNHNVMYWYQQKSSQAPKLLFHYYDKDFNNEADTPDNFQSRRPNTSFCFLDIRSPGLGDTAMYLCATSISSQGQYFGPGTRLLVL.

This clone is a singleton in its sample. The V call is TRBV9, the J call TRBJ1-2, with TRBD1 identical over 8 bases. The CDR3 runs to 14 residues. From germline, CDR1 is SGDLS and CDR2 YYNGEE. The V segment lost 0 bases and the J segment 4 bases; nucleotides outside the gene matches: 2. CDR3: CASSVVGQGYGYTF. For the CDR3, the DNA is TGTGCCAGCAGCGTAGTTGGACAGGGCTATGGCTACACCTTC.

About this clone: Other DNA sequences within the sample encode an identical CDR3. The chain employs TRBV19 and TRBJ2-7, with 9 bases identical to TRBD1. J was trimmed by 5 bases and V by 6 bases; bases with no gene match: 5. This CDR3 is built from 13 residues. The germline V gene has CDR1 LNHDA and CDR2 SQIVND (reference sequence). The CDR3 DNA reads TGTGCCAGTAGAGGGACAGGGACCCACGAGCAGTACTTC. It is translated as CASRGTGTHEQYF.

This sequence joins TRBV10-3 and TRBJ1-1, with 9 bases that match TRBD1. The CDR3 has 15 residues. Losses at the gene ends were 6 bases for V and 2 bases for J; bases not matched to a gene: 7. Germline lookup yields CDR1 ENHRY and CDR2 SYGVKD. CDR3 sequence reads: CAISGQGKRNTEAFF. The CDR3, as DNA: TGTGCCATCAGCGGACAGGGGAAAAGAAACACTGAAGCTTTCTTT.

This chain links TRBV18 with TRBJ2-7; the match to TRBD2 covers 8 bases. The V gene's germline CDR1 is KGHSH and CDR2 LQKENI. The CDR3 is 14 amino acids. The V and J ends lost 8 bases and 0 bases, in that order; junction bases with no gene match: 6. CDR3 in DNA: TGTGCCAGCGCTAGCGGGCTGAGCTCCTACGAGCAGTACTTC. Its protein is CASASGLSSYEQYF. The full variable domain, in which reference TRBV18 and TRBJ2-7 provide the parts outside the CDR3, is NAGVMQNPRHLVRRRGQEARLRCSPMKGHSHVYWYRQLPEEGLKFMVYLQKENIIDESGMPKERFSAEFPKEGPSILRIQQVVRGDSAAYFCASASGLSSYEQYFGPGTRLTVT.

Remarks on this clone: This same CDR3 is encoded by further DNA sequences in the sample. This chain joins TRBV7-2 and TRBJ2-7; D is undetermined. The CDR3 extends over 14 amino acids. CDR1 SGHTA and CDR2 FQGNSA come from the germline V gene. Trimming took 1 base from V and 2 from J, leaving 9 bases between them. As DNA, the CDR3 is TGTGCCAGCAGCTTAGACGGGCGAGCCTACGAGCAGTACTTC. This encodes CASSLDGRAYEQYF.

The chain links TRBV7-9 to TRBJ1-2; D is ambiguous. V was cut by 5 bases and J by 4 bases, with 14 bases left in between. The CDR3 runs to 14 residues. Per the germline V gene, CDR1 is SEHNR and CDR2 is FQNEAQ (reference sequence). The CDR3 protein is CASSPRGGPYGYTF. The DNA of the CDR3 is TGTGCCAGCAGCCCCCGGGGTGGACCCTATGGCTACACCTTC.

This clone was recorded only once. This sample also contains other DNA sequences that code for the same CDR3. The chain uses TRBV9 and TRBJ2-6; 7 bases fit TRBD1. CDR1 is SGDLS and CDR2 is YYNGEE in the germline V gene. Trimming took 3 bases from V and 0 from J; bases not matched to a gene: 6. The CDR3 sequence is 17 residues long. CDR3 amino acids: CASSGQGVRSGANVLTF. In DNA, the CDR3 is TGTGCCAGCAGCGGCCAGGGGGTGCGCTCTGGGGCCAACGTCCTGACTTTC.

The V call is TRBV6-5, the J call TRBJ2-1, with TRBD1 matching over 7 bases. In germline, CDR1 is MNHEY, CDR2 SVGAGI. The CDR3 runs 15 residues. Trimming took 0 bases from V and 4 from J; bases not matched to a gene: 3. This CDR3 reads CASSYSDRIYNEQFF. CDR3 DNA sequence: TGTGCCAGCAGTTACTCGGACAGGATTTACAATGAGCAGTTCTTC.

This clone was counted a single time. This rearrangement joins TRBV2 to TRBJ2-3; D is ambiguous. The CDR3 length is 14 residues. V lost 4 bases and J 0 bases, leaving 8 bases between the germline ends. Germline assignment: CDR1 SNHLY and CDR2 FYNNEI. For the CDR3, the DNA is TGTGCCAGCAGTGGCAAGACTAGCACAGATACGCAGTATTTT. As protein: CASSGKTSTDTQYF.

This sequence joins TRBV19 and TRBJ1-5; D gene unclear. The CDR3 contains 16 residues. V lost 7 bases and J lost 1, with 17 bases in between. Germline V CDR1 and CDR2: LNHDA, SQIVND (reference sequence). Here the CDR3 DNA reads TGTGCCAGTAAGGTAAGATACGGATACAGCAATCAGCCCCAGCATTTT. Amino acid sequence: CASKVRYGYSNQPQHF.

The rearrangement links TRBV11-2 to TRBJ1-2; D is unclear. Germline lookup yields CDR1 SGHAT and CDR2 FQNNGV. V was cut by 6 bases and J by 7 bases, with 15 bases left in between. This CDR3 is built from 13 residues. The CDR3 protein is CASRSLTRSGYTF. The CDR3 nucleotides are TGTGCCAGCAGATCACTTACGAGAAGTGGCTACACCTTC.

The chain employs TRBV20-1 and TRBJ2-3; no firm D call. The germline V gene encodes CDR1 DFQATT and CDR2 SNEGSKA (reference sequence). Trimming took 3 bases from V and 6 from J, leaving 4 bases between them. CDR3 length: 10 residues. CDR3 nucleotides: TGCAGTGCTAGTGTCGATACGCAGTATTTT. This translates into CSASVDTQYF.

The chain joins TRBV7-9 to TRBJ1-2; perhaps TRBD1 as D (5 bases). With 1 base removed from V and 6 bases from J, the gap between germline ends came to 15 bases. CDR1 is SEHNR and CDR2 is FQNEAQ in the germline V gene (reference sequence). The CDR3 extends over 15 amino acids. This chain's CDR3 is CASSLGLVEGNGYTF. As DNA, the CDR3 is TGTGCCAGCAGCTTAGGGTTGGTGGAGGGGAATGGCTACACCTTC.

The gene calls are TRBV4-1 and TRBJ2-5, with TRBD2 identical over 7 bases. Germline assignment: CDR1 MGHRA and CDR2 YSYEKL. The CDR3 runs to 14 residues. The V segment lost 10 bases and the J segment 1 base; nucleotides outside the gene matches: 9. CDR3 DNA sequence: TGCGCCACCTCATCAGCGGGGATCCAAGAGACCCAGTACTTC. It specifies CATSSAGIQETQYF.

The chain recombines TRBV13 with TRBJ2-7; 11 bases line up with TRBD2. V lost 6 bases, J lost 6 bases, and 7 bases stayed unmatched. CDR3 length: 14 residues. CDR1 is PRHDT and CDR2 is FYEKMQ in the germline V gene (reference sequence). CDR3 residues: CASSPLAGGLEQYF. The CDR3 DNA sequence: TGTGCCAGCAGTCCTTTAGCGGGAGGGCTCGAGCAGTACTTC. The whole variable domain, remainder taken from reference TRBV13 and TRBJ2-7, is AAGVIQSPRHLIKEKRETATLKCYPIPRHDTVYWYQQGPGQDPQFLISFYEKMQSDKGSIPDRFSAQQFSDYHSELNMSSLELGDSALYFCASSPLAGGLEQYFGPGTRLTVT.